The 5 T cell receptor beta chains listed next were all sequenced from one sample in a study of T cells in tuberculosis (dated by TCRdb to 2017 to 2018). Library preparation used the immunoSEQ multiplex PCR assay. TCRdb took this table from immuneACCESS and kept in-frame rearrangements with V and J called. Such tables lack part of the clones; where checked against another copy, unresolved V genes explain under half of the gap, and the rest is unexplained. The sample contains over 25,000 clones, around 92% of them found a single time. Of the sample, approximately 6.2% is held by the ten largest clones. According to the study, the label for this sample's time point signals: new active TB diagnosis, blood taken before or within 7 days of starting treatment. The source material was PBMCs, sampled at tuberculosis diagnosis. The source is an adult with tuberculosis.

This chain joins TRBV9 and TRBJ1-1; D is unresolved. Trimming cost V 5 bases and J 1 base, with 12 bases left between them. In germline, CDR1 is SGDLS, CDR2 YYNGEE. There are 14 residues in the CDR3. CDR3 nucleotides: TGTGCCAGCAGTCCTCTTGCGGGGAACACTGAAGCTTTCTTT. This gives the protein CASSPLAGNTEAFF.

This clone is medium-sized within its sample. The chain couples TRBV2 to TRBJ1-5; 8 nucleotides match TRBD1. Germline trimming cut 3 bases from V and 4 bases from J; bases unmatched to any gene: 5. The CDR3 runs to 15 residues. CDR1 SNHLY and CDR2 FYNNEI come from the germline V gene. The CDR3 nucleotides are TGTGCCAGCAGTGACCGGGACAGGTATAATCAGCCCCAGCATTTT. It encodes CASSDRDRYNQPQHF.

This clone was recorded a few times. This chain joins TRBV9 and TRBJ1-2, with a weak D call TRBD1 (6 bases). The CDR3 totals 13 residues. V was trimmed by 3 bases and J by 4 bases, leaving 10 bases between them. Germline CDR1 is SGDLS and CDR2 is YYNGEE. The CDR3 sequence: CASSAGTPYGYTF. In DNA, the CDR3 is TGTGCCAGCAGCGCCGGGACACCCTATGGCTACACCTTC.

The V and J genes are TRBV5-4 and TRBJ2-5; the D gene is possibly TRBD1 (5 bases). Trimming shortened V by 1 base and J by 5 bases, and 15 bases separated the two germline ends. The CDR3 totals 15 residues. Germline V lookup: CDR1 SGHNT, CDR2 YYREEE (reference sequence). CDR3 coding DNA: TGTGCCAGCAGCTTGTCAGGGATGATAGGGGAGACCCAGTACTTC. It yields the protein CASSLSGMIGETQYF.

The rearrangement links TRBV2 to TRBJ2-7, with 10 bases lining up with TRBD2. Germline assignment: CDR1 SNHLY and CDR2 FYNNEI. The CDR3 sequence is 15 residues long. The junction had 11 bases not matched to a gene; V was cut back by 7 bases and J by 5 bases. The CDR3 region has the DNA TGTGCCAGCAACCCAATAGCGGGAGGATCGAACGAGCAGTACTTC. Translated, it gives CASNPIAGGSNEQYF.